These 8 T cell receptor beta chains originate from one sample sequenced in a study of early stage breast cancer tumors (TCRdb year 2017). The method was the immunoSEQ multiplex PCR assay. TCRdb stores this immuneACCESS table with in-frame sequences only. Part of the clones is absent; in the studies checked, under half of the shortfall reflects unresolved V genes, and no reason is known for the rest. This sample holds 25,000 to 35,000 clones; roughly 80% were observed only once. The ten largest make up approximately 12% of the sample. What was sequenced was blood. The receptors derive from a person aged 55 to 75 with breast cancer.

V gene TRBV7-2 combines with J gene TRBJ1-5, with 7 bases lining up with TRBD1. J was trimmed by 0 bases and V by 0 bases; bases with no gene match: 2. The CDR3 sequence is 16 residues long. Germline lookup yields CDR1 SGHTA and CDR2 FQGNSA. The CDR3 DNA follows: TGTGCCAGCAGCTTAGCGACAGGGCTTAGCAATCAGCCCCAGCATTTT. This codes for CASSLATGLSNQPQHF.

The chain employs TRBV10-3 and TRBJ1-1, with D possibly matching TRBD1 (5 bases). CDR3 length equals 15 residues. The V gene lost 4 bases and the J gene lost 1 base, with 13 bases spanning the gap. Germline CDR1 ENHRY, CDR2 SYGVKD. The CDR3 nucleotides read TGTGCCATCAGTGCGTTCGACAGCGAGAACACTGAAGCTTTCTTT. Translated: CAISAFDSENTEAFF.

The chain combines TRBV19 with TRBJ2-5, with 8 bases identical to TRBD1. CDR1 LNHDA and CDR2 SQIVND come from the germline V gene (reference sequence). Trimming cost V 5 bases and J 5 bases; bases outside gene matches: 7. The CDR3 is 14 residues long. The CDR3 region has the DNA TGTGCCAGTAGTGACAGGGGTCTAGGGGAGACCCAGTACTTC. Its protein is CASSDRGLGETQYF.

The chain is built from TRBV4-3 and TRBJ2-1; TRBD2 aligns across 11 bases. In germline, CDR1 is LGHNA, CDR2 YSLEER. The J segment lost 3 bases and the V segment lost 3 bases, leaving 4 bases of the junction unmatched. This CDR3 has 16 amino acids. In DNA form, the CDR3 reads TGCGCCAGCAGCCACCTAGCGGGAGGAGGCTACAATGAGCAGTTCTTC. This sequence encodes CASSHLAGGGYNEQFF.

The chain links TRBV7-2 to TRBJ2-1, with 12 bases matching TRBD2. Germline lookup yields CDR1 SGHTA and CDR2 FQGNSA. With 4 bases clipped from V and 7 bases from J, the junction kept 2 bases outside the gene matches. The CDR3 totals 14 residues. The CDR3 is CASSSLAGGNEQFF. The CDR3 nucleotides are TGTGCCAGCAGCTCCCTAGCGGGAGGGAATGAGCAGTTCTTC.

The gene calls are TRBV4-3 and TRBJ2-7, with 8 bases matching TRBD2. CDR1 is LGHNA, CDR2 YSLEER, per germline. V was clipped by 4 bases and J by 5 bases; unmatched bases: 10. The CDR3 consists of 15 residues. In DNA form, the CDR3 reads TGCGCCAGCAGCCGCGGGGGGCAAGGAATAGACGAGCAGTACTTC. It codes for CASSRGGQGIDEQYF.

V gene TRBV28 combines with J gene TRBJ2-5; 7 nucleotides agree with TRBD1. After removal of 5 bases from V and 5 bases from J, the junction contained 8 bases not matched to a gene. This CDR3 is built from 14 residues. The germline gives CDR1 MDHEN, CDR2 SYDVKM. The DNA of the CDR3 is TGTGCCAGCAGTCCGGCTGGCAGGGGGGAGACCCAGTACTTC. Its protein product is CASSPAGRGETQYF.

This sequence joins TRBV11-3 and TRBJ2-5; no reliable D call. The germline V gene has CDR1 SGHNT and CDR2 YENEEA. Trimming removed 1 base at V and 2 bases at J, with 8 bases between. The CDR3 totals 14 residues. The CDR3 region has the DNA TGTGCCAGCAGCTTAGGCGGCCGTCAAGAGACCCAGTACTTC. This sequence encodes CASSLGGRQETQYF. The entire variable domain, with the rest obtained from reference TRBV11-3 and TRBJ2-5, is as follows: EAGVVQSPRYKIIEKKQPVAFWCNPISGHNTLYWYLQNLGQGPELLIRYENEEAVDDSQLPKDRFSAERLKGVDSTLKIQPAELGDSAVYLCASSLGGRQETQYFGPGTRLLVL.